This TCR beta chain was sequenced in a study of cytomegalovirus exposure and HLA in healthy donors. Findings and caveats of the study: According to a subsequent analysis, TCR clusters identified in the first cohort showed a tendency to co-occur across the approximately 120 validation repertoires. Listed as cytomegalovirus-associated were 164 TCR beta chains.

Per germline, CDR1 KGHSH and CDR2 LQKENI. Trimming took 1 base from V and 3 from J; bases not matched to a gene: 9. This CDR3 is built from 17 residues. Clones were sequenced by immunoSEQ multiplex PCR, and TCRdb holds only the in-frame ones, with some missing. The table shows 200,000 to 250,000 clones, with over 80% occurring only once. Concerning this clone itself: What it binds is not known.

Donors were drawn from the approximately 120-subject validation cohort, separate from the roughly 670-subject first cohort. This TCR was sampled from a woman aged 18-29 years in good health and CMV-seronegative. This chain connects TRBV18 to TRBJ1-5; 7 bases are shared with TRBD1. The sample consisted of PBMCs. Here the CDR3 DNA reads TGTGCCAGCTCACCACGGGGCAGGGGGAGAGCCAATCAGCCCCAGCATTTT. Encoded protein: CASSPRGRGRANQPQHF.